The entry that follows covers one T cell receptor (beta chain) sequence. TCRdb's table, derived via immunoSEQ multiplex PCR, lists solely in-frame clones and lacks some. Of 2.5 million or so clones listed, about 92% are singletons. The data are from a study of shared clonotypes between healthy human individuals. This sequence originates from a man in his late teens or twenties in good health. Sample: naive CD4+ T cells sorted from blood. Subset: CD45RA+ positively selected.

The CDR3 loop is CASRRNRQETQYF. The CDR3 DNA reads TGTGCCAGTCGACGGAACAGACAAGAGACCCAGTACTTC. This chain joins TRBV19 and TRBJ2-5; no firm D call. Deletions cut 8 bases from V and 2 bases from J, with 12 bases between. In germline, CDR1 is LNHDA, CDR2 SQIVND (reference sequence). The CDR3 extends over 13 amino acids. Supplemented by reference TRBV19 and TRBJ2-5, the full variable domain reads DGGITQSPKYLFRKEGQNVTLSCEQNLNHDAMYWYRQDPGQGLRLIYYSQIVNDFQKGDIAEGYSVSREKKESFPLTVTSAQKNPTAFYLCASRRNRQETQYFGPGTRLLVL.